This TCR beta chain stems from a study of identical twins. TCRdb fed the 5' RACE reads into MiXCR, producing one record per CDR3 protein. Of hundreds of thousands of distinct CDR3 sequences in the sample, approximately 6.1% are singletons; the top ten hold under 2%. Notes on the study in general: Less excess twin sharing appeared in beta out-of-frame sequences. Insertions were reduced in abundant cord blood beta clonotypes but not in memory repertoires.

Germline V gene sequence: CDR1 LGHNT, CDR2 FRNRAP. V shed 5 bases and J shed 0 bases, with 12 bases lying between them. CDR3 size: 15 residues. As to this clonotype: Its antigen is still unknown.

The sequence derives from a man between 18 and 29 years old in good health. Sequenced input: naive T cells sorted from blood. The chain combines TRBV12-5 with TRBJ2-3; D call uncertain. CDR3 in DNA: TGTGCTAGTGGTCCGTGGGCAGAAAGCACAGATACGCAGTATTTT. Translated: CASGPWAESTDTQYF.